A selection of T cell receptor beta chains follows, all from one sample in a study of PD-L1 blockade in urothelial cancer. Some clones are missing from TCRdb's copy, which holds only in-frame ones; the method was immunoSEQ multiplex PCR. The sample contains about 50,000 clones, around 86% of which appear only once. The sample consisted of PBMCs, taken around atezolizumab (anti-PD-L1) treatment. All receptors come from a man aged 60 to 69 with urothelial cancer. The CDR3 runs from the conserved cysteine through the conserved F or W. The D gene is left open where the match is weak. Size is stated for part of the rows, as once, few or many counts, or as a class when the clone is expanded.

v_gene,abundance,d_gene,j_gene,CDR3nt,CDR3aa
TRBV9,.,TRBD1,TRBJ1-3,TGTGCCAGCAGCCCCGACAGGGCCTTCTCTGGAAACACCATATATTTT,CASSPDRAFSGNTIYF
TRBV10-2,.,.,TRBJ1-3,TGCGCCAGTAAAGGACAGTCGTCTGGAAACACCATATATTTT,CASKGQSSGNTIYF
TRBV11-3,few,.,TRBJ2-2,TGTGCCAGCAGCTCGGACACCCATAGGCGGGAGCTGTTTTTT,CASSSDTHRRELFF
TRBV5-1,.,TRBD2,TRBJ2-5,TGCGCCAGCAGCTTGGCAGGTAGCGGGGGGGCTCAAGAGACCCAGTACTTC,CASSLAGSGGAQETQYF
TRBV9,.,.,TRBJ2-2,TGTGCCAGCAGCGTAGGGGAATGGGGCGGCCGATTTGCCGGGGAGCTGTTTTTT,CASSVGEWGGRFAGELFF
TRBV6-6,.,.,TRBJ1-4,TGTGCCAGCAGCCAGGGAGGGGAACTGTTTTTT,CASSQGGELFF
TRBV21-1,.,.,TRBJ1-1,TGTGCCAGCAGCATCCTCAGGGGGGTCGGCACTGAAGCTTTCTTT,CASSILRGVGTEAFF
TRBV7-9,few,.,TRBJ1-3,TGTGCCAGCAGATATCTTACAGGCTCTGGAAACACCATATATTTT,CASRYLTGSGNTIYF
TRBV5-6,.,.,TRBJ1-3,TGTGCCAGCAGCTTGGGAGCCGGTGGAAACACCATATATTTT,CASSLGAGGNTIYF
TRBV6-4,.,TRBD2,TRBJ2-7,TGTGCCAGCATCGGGAGGGGGGGCGACGAGCAGTACTTC,CASIGRGGDEQYF
TRBV11-2,.,.,TRBJ2-3,TGTGCCAGCAGCTTAGGGTCAGGGATCGTTCCAGATACGCAGTATTTT,CASSLGSGIVPDTQYF
TRBV7-9,.,.,TRBJ2-2,TGTGCCAGCAGCTTAGTGGCTACCGGGGAGCTGTTTTTT,CASSLVATGELFF
TRBV7-8,.,.,TRBJ1-5,TGTGCCAGCAGCAGAACAGGGAATGCCAATCAGCCCCAGCATTTT,CASSRTGNANQPQHF
TRBV5-1,.,TRBD1,TRBJ2-7,TGCGCCAGCAGCTTGGCCACGGGACAGGGAGGCGAGCAGTACTTC,CASSLATGQGGEQYF
TRBV5-1,few,TRBD1,TRBJ2-7,TGCGCCAGCAGCTTGGGGACAGGGGGCTTCCACGAGCAGTACTTC,CASSLGTGGFHEQYF
TRBV7-8,.,.,TRBJ1-3,TGTGCCAGCAGCTCCTATAGTTCGGACACCATATATTTT,CASSSYSSDTIYF
TRBV10-1,.,.,TRBJ1-1,TGCGCGGGGGCGTATGGTACTGAAGCTTTCTTT,CAGAYGTEAFF
TRBV9,.,.,TRBJ1-2,TGTGCCAGCAGCGTACGGGTGGACTATGGCTACACCTTC,CASSVRVDYGYTF
TRBV7-9,.,TRBD1,TRBJ2-6,TGTGCCAGCAGCAACCCGACAGGGTGGTCTGGGGCCAACGTCCTGACTTTC,CASSNPTGWSGANVLTF
TRBV7-2,.,TRBD2,TRBJ2-1,TGTGCCAGCAGCTTAGCGACTAGCGGGGGCTACAATGAGCAGTTCTTC,CASSLATSGGYNEQFF
TRBV9,.,.,TRBJ2-3,TGTGCCAGCAGCGTATTGGGACAAAACACAGATACGCAGTATTTT,CASSVLGQNTDTQYF
TRBV28,.,TRBD1,TRBJ2-7,TGTGCCAGCGCGAGGACAGGGTTTTACGAGCAGTACTTC,CASARTGFYEQYF
TRBV7-2,.,.,TRBJ1-1,TGTGCCAGCAGCCTTAGTGGGGGGAGCACTGAAGCTTTCTTT,CASSLSGGSTEAFF
TRBV29-1,.,.,TRBJ2-2,TGCAGCGTGGCCAGGGCCGGGGAGCTGTTTTTT,CSVARAGELFF
TRBV7-2,.,TRBD2,TRBJ2-5,TGTGCCAGCAGCCTTGCGGGGGGCGGAGAGACCCAGTACTTC,CASSLAGGGETQYF
TRBV27,.,.,TRBJ1-2,TGTGCCAGCAGTCCACTCTACGTGACAGCCTCGGGGGGTTATGGCTACACCTTC,CASSPLYVTASGGYGYTF
TRBV27,.,.,TRBJ2-1,TGTGCCAGCAGTTTAAAGGCGTCGGGCAATGAGCAGTTCTTC,CASSLKASGNEQFF
TRBV19,.,TRBD1,TRBJ2-5,TGTGCCAGTAGTATGGGACAGGGGTGGGAGACCCAGTACTTC,CASSMGQGWETQYF
TRBV29-1,.,.,TRBJ1-2,TGCAGCGCCGGGGGGTATGGCTACACCTTC,CSAGGYGYTF
TRBV11-2,.,TRBD1,TRBJ2-1,TGTGCCAGCAGCTCGGACAGGGACAATGAGCAGTTCTTC,CASSSDRDNEQFF
TRBV6-5,few,.,TRBJ2-1,TGTGCCAGCGAGCGCGGGGGCCTTTACAATGAGCAGTTCTTC,CASERGGLYNEQFF
TRBV5-1,.,.,TRBJ2-1,TGCGCCAGCAGCCTTGGTCGACTTCAAACAGGGGGGGGCTACAATGAGCAGTTCTTC,CASSLGRLQTGGGYNEQFF
TRBV18,.,.,TRBJ2-7,TGTGCCAGCTGCGAGTTCAGGGGTAGATACGAGCAGTACTTC,CASCEFRGRYEQYF
TRBV5-4,.,TRBD1,TRBJ1-2,TGTGCCAGCAGCTTGCCGGTCAGGGGACAGGATGGCTACACCTTC,CASSLPVRGQDGYTF
TRBV7-3,.,.,TRBJ2-3,TGTGCCAGCAGCGCGGAGGGGCCGGCAGATACGCAGTATTTT,CASSAEGPADTQYF
TRBV5-6,.,TRBD1,TRBJ1-1,TGTGCCAGCAGCCGCAGGGGGCCTGAAGCTTTCTTT,CASSRRGPEAFF
TRBV4-2,.,.,TRBJ2-1,TGTGCCAGCAGCCAAGAACTAGCTGGCAATGAGCAGTTCTTC,CASSQELAGNEQFF
TRBV29-1,.,.,TRBJ2-1,TGCAGCGTTGAACAGGGTGATGAGCAGTTCTTC,CSVEQGDEQFF
TRBV10-3,.,TRBD1,TRBJ2-5,TGTGCCATCAGCCCGGGACAGGGGCAAGAGACCCAGTACTTC,CAISPGQGQETQYF
TRBV7-6,.,.,TRBJ2-1,TGTGCCAGCAGCTCCCAGGGATACAATGAGCAGTTCTTC,CASSSQGYNEQFF
TRBV5-1,.,TRBD1,TRBJ1-1,TGCGCCAGCAGCTCCACCCCGACAGGGGGCAAGAACACTGAAGCTTTCTTT,CASSSTPTGGKNTEAFF
TRBV7-7,.,TRBD1,TRBJ2-1,TGTGCTAGCAGCTTCGGGACAGGGTTAGACAATGAGCAGTTCTTC,CASSFGTGLDNEQFF
TRBV6-6,medium-sized,.,TRBJ1-1,TGTGCCAGCATCGACACAGGGACCTACACTGAAGCTTTCTTT,CASIDTGTYTEAFF
TRBV2,.,.,TRBJ2-7,TGTGCCAGCAGTGTAGGGGGCTCCTACGAGCAGTACTTC,CASSVGGSYEQYF
TRBV30,.,.,TRBJ2-6,TGTGCCGGGGGGGCGGGGGCCCCTTTGGGTGGGGCCAACGTCCTGACTTTC,CAGGAGAPLGGANVLTF
TRBV27,.,TRBD1,TRBJ2-1,TGTGCCAGCGCCATACGGGACAGCCGCTCCTACAATGAGCAGTTCTTC,CASAIRDSRSYNEQFF
TRBV27,.,TRBD1,TRBJ1-5,TGTGCCAGCAGTCCGGGACAGGGGCATCAGCCCCAGCATTTT,CASSPGQGHQPQHF
TRBV10-3,.,TRBD1,TRBJ1-4,TGTGCCATCAGTGAGAGGCACCTGGGACAGTCTAATGAAAAACTGTTTTTT,CAISERHLGQSNEKLFF
TRBV7-2,.,.,TRBJ2-5,TGTGCCAGCAGCTTTTTCCGAGAGACCCAGTACTTC,CASSFFRETQYF
TRBV28,.,TRBD1,TRBJ2-7,TGTGCCAGCAGTTTAAGGACAGGGGGCTTGGGCGAGCAGTACTTC,CASSLRTGGLGEQYF
TRBV5-4,.,.,TRBJ1-3,TGTGCCAGCAGCCTCTACGGTATCTCTGGAAACACCATATATTTT,CASSLYGISGNTIYF
TRBV2,.,TRBD1,TRBJ1-1,TGTGCCAGCAGACCCCTGGCAGGGGGGATGGACACTGAAGCTTTCTTT,CASRPLAGGMDTEAFF
TRBV19,.,TRBD1,TRBJ1-6,TGTGCCAGTAGATCCCGGGACAGAAATTCACCCCTCCACTTT,CASRSRDRNSPLHF